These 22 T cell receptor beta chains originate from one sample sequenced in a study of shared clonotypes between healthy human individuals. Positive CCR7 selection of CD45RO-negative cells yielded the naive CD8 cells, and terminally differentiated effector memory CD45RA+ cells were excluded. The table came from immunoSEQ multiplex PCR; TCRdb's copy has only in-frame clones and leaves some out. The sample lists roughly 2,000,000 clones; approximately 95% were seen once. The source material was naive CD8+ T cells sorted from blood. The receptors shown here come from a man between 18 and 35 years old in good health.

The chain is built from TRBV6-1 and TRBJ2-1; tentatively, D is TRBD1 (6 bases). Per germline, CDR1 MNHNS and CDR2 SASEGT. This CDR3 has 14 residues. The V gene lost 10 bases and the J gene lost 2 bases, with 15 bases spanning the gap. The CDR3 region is CATRQEPTYNEQFF. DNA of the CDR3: TGTGCCACCCGACAGGAACCTACCTACAATGAGCAGTTCTTC.

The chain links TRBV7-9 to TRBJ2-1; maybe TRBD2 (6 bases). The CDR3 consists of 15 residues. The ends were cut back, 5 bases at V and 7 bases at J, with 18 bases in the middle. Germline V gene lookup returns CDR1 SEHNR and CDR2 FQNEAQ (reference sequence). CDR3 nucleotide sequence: TGTGCCAGCAGCGATCTTCGGGACTCGAAAAATGAGCAGTTCTTC. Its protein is CASSDLRDSKNEQFF.

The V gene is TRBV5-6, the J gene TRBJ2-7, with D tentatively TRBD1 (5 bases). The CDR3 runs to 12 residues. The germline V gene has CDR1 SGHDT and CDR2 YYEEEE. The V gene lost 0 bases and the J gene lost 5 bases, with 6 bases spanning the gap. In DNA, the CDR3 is TGTGCCAGCAGCTTGGAAGGGGACGAGCAGTACTTC. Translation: CASSLEGDEQYF.

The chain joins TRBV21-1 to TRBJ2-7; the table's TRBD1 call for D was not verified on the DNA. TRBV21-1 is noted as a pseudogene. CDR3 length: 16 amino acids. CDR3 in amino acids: CASSKVGDRSTYEQYF. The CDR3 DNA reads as TGTGCCAGCAGCAAAGTGGGCGACAGGTCTACCTACGAGCAGTACTTC.

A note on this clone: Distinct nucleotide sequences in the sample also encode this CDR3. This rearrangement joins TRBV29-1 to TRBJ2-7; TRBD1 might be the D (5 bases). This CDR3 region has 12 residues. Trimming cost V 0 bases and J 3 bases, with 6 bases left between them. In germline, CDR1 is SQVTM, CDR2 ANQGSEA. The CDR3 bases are TGCAGCGTTGAAGATCAGGGCTACGAGCAGTACTTC. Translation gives CSVEDQGYEQYF.

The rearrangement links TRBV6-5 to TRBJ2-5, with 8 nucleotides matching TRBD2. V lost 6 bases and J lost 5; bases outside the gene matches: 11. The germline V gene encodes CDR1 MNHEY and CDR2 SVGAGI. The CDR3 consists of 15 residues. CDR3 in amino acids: CASSPGGGLRETQYF. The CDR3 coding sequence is TGTGCCAGCAGCCCGGGCGGGGGGCTTCGGGAGACCCAGTACTTC.

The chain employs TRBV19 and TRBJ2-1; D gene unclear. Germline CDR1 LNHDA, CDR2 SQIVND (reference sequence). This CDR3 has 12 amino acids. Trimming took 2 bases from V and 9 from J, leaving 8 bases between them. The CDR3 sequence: CASSISPGEQFF. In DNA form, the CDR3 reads TGTGCCAGTAGTATATCCCCCGGTGAGCAGTTCTTC. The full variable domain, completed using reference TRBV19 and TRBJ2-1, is DGGITQSPKYLFRKEGQNVTLSCEQNLNHDAMYWYRQDPGQGLRLIYYSQIVNDFQKGDIAEGYSVSREKKESFPLTVTSAQKNPTAFYLCASSISPGEQFFGPGTRLTVL.

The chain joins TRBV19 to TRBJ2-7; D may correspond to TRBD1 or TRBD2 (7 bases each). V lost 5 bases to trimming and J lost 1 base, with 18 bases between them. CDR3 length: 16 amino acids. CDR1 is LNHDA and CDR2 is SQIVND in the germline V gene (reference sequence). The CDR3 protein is CASSAVPGGDSYEQYF. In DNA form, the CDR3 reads TGTGCCAGTAGTGCCGTCCCAGGGGGGGATTCCTACGAGCAGTACTTC.

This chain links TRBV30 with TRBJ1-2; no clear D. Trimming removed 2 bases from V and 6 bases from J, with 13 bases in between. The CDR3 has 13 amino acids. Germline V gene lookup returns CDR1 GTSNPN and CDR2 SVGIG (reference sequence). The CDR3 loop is CAWSTAFGDGYTF. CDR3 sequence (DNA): TGTGCCTGGAGTACCGCCTTTGGGGATGGCTACACCTTC.

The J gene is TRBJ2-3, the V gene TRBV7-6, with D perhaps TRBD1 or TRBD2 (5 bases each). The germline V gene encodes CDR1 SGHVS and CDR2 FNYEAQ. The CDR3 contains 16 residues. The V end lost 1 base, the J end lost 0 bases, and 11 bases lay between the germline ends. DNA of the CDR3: TGTGCCAGCAGCTTAGTGGGGGACCTAAGCACAGATACGCAGTATTTT. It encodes CASSLVGDLSTDTQYF.

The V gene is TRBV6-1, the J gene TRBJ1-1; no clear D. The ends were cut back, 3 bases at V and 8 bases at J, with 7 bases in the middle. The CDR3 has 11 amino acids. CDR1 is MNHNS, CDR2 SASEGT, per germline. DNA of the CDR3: TGTGCCAGCAGTGATCCAGTCGAAGCTTTCTTT. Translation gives CASSDPVEAFF.

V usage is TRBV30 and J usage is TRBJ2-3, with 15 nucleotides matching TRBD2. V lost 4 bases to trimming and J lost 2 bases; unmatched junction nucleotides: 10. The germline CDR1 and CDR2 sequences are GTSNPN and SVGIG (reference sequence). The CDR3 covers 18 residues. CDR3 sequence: CAWNIGLAGGEYTDTQYF. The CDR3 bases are TGTGCCTGGAATATCGGACTAGCGGGGGGGGAATACACAGATACGCAGTATTTT.

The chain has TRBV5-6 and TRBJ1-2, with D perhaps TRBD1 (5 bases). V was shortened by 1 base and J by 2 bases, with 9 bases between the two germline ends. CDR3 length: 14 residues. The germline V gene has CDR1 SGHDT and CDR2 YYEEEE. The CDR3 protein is CASSLFDSNYGYTF. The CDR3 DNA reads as TGTGCCAGCAGCTTGTTTGACAGCAACTATGGCTACACCTTC.

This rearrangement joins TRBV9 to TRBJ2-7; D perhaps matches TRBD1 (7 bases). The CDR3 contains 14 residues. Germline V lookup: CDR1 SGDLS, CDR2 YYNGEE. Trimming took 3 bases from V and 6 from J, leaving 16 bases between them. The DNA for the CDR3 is TGTGCCAGCAGCGGAGGGGGCGGGGATTCCGAGCAGTACTTC. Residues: CASSGGGGDSEQYF.

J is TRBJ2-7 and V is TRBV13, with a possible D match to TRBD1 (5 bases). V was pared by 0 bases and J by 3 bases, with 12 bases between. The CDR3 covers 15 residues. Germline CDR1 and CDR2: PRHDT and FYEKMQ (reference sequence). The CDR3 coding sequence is TGTGCCAGCAGCTTAGGCCTGACAGATAACTACGAGCAGTACTTC. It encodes CASSLGLTDNYEQYF.

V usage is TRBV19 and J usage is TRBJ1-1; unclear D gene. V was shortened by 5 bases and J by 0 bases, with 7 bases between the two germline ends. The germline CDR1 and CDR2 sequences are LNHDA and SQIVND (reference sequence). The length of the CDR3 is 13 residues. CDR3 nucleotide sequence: TGTGCCAGTAGTGCCGGGGTGAACACTGAAGCTTTCTTT. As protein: CASSAGVNTEAFF.

The CDR3 nucleotides read TGTGCCAGCAGCCTCTTGGGGCCCGACACTGAAGCTTTCTTT. As protein: CASSLLGPDTEAFF. This sequence joins TRBV7-3 and TRBJ1-1, with a tentative D call TRBD1 (5 bases). CDR1 SGHTA and CDR2 FQGTGA come from the germline V gene. The ends were cut back, 5 bases at V and 3 bases at J, with 13 bases in the middle. The CDR3 length is 14 residues. Looking up the rest from reference TRBV7-3 and TRBJ1-1 gives the full variable domain: GAGVSQTPSNKVTEKGKYVELRCDPISGHTALYWYRQSLGQGPEFLIYFQGTGAADDSGLPNDRFFAVRPEGSVSTLKIQRTERGDSAVYLCASSLLGPDTEAFFGQGTRLTVV.

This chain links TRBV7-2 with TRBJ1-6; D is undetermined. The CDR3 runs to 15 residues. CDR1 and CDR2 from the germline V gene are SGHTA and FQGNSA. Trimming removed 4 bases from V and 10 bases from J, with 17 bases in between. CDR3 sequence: CASSYPGGPRSPLHF. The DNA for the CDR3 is TGTGCCAGCAGCTACCCGGGAGGCCCTAGGTCACCCCTCCACTTT.

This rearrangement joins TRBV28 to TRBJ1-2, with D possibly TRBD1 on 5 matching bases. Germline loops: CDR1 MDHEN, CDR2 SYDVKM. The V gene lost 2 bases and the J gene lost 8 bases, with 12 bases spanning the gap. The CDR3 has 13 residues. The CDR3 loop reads CASSLIGTRGYTF. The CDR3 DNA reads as TGTGCCAGCAGTTTAATTGGGACGCGGGGCTACACCTTC.

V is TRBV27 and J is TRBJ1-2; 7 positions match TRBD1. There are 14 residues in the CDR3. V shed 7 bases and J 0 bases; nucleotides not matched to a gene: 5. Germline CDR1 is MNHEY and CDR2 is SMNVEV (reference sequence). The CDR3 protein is CASTSTGANYGYTF. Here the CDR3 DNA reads TGTGCCAGCACCAGTACAGGGGCTAACTATGGCTACACCTTC.

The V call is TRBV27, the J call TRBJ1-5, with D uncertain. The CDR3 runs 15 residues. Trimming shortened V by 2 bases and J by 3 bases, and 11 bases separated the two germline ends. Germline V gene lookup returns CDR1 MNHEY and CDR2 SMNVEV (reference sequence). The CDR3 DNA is TGTGCCAGCAGTTTAGGCCCCGGGAACAATCAGCCCCAGCATTTT. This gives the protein CASSLGPGNNQPQHF.

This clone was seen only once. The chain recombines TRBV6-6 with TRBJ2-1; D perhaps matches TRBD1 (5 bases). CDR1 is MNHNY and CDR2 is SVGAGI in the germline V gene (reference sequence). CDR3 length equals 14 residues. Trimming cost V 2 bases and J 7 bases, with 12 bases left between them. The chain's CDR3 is CASSYRQGANEQFF. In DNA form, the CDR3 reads TGTGCCAGCAGTTACAGGCAGGGTGCGAATGAGCAGTTCTTC.